These 23 T cell receptor beta chains share one sample of origin, sequenced in a study of blood T cell repertoires in COVID-19. TCRdb's table, derived via immunoSEQ multiplex PCR, lists solely in-frame clones and lacks some. The sample lists 140,000 or so clones; 80% to 90% were seen once. Sequencing was performed on peripheral blood. The receptors shown here come from a woman aged 45-65 years with acute or convalescent COVID-19.

This chain links TRBV6-5 with TRBJ1-1; no definite D call. The CDR3 length is 14 residues. Germline loops: CDR1 MNHEY, CDR2 SVGAGI. V was clipped by 0 bases and J by 5 bases, with 10 bases between them. DNA for the CDR3: TGTGCCAGCAGTTACTCAGCGGGGAATACTGAAGCTTTCTTT. Amino acids: CASSYSAGNTEAFF.

The rearrangement links TRBV3-1 (or the pseudogene TRBV3-2) to TRBJ2-4; possibly TRBD1 for D (6 bases). Trimming cost V 3 bases and J 8 bases, with 14 bases left between them. Germline CDR1 is LGHDT and CDR2 is YNNKEL (reference sequence). The CDR3 runs 14 residues. CDR3: CASSQGQGWYIQYF. The CDR3 DNA follows: TGTGCCAGCAGCCAGGGGCAGGGGTGGTACATTCAGTACTTC.

The chain employs TRBV5-5 and TRBJ2-7, with TRBD1 as a possible D gene (7 bases). The CDR3 is 13 residues long. Trimming pared 4 bases from V and 5 bases from J, leaving 13 bases between. The germline V gene encodes CDR1 SGHKS and CDR2 YYEKEE (reference sequence). Written as DNA, the CDR3 is TGTGCCAGCAGCAGGCAGGGGGGACACGAGCAGTACTTC. This codes for CASSRQGGHEQYF.

The chain carries TRBV6-5 and TRBJ1-4; 8 bases fit TRBD1. The J segment lost 8 bases and the V segment lost 2 bases, leaving 7 bases of the junction unmatched. Per germline, CDR1 MNHEY and CDR2 SVGAGI. The CDR3 spans 15 residues. The CDR3 DNA is TGTGCCAGCAGTTACGAGACAGGGGCGGGCGAAAAACTGTTTTTT. Its translation: CASSYETGAGEKLFF.

This chain uses TRBV29-1 with TRBJ1-1, with D hard to call. V lost 7 bases and J lost 10, with 19 bases in between. The CDR3 runs 12 residues. From germline, CDR1 is SQVTM and CDR2 ANQGSEA. The CDR3 nucleotides read TGCAGCGCCGAGGAGGCTGCCGGAGGAGCTTTCTTT. Its translation is CSAEEAAGGAFF.

The rearrangement joins TRBV4-1 to TRBJ2-7; 9 bases match TRBD1. Losses at the gene ends were 1 base for V and 3 bases for J; bases not matched to a gene: 4. The CDR3 has 15 amino acids. The germline V gene encodes CDR1 MGHRA and CDR2 YSYEKL. This CDR3 reads CASSQVETGGYEQYF. The CDR3 DNA follows: TGCGCCAGCAGCCAAGTTGAGACAGGGGGCTACGAGCAGTACTTC.

CDR3 region: CASSLIGTGLNTEAFF. The CDR3 coding sequence is TGTGCCAGCAGTTTAATCGGGACAGGGTTGAACACTGAAGCTTTCTTT. The rearrangement uses TRBV28 and TRBJ1-1, with TRBD1 matching over 9 bases. Germline CDR1 is MDHEN and CDR2 is SYDVKM. With V trimmed by 2 bases and J by 0 bases, 4 bases remained unmatched. The CDR3 contains 16 residues. The variable domain in full, completed from reference TRBV28 and TRBJ1-1, reads DVKVTQSSRYLVKRTGEKVFLECVQDMDHENMFWYRQDPGLGLRLIYFSYDVKMKEKGDIPEGYSVSREKKERFSLILESASTNQTSMYLCASSLIGTGLNTEAFFGQGTRLTVV.

The chain combines TRBV5-1 with TRBJ1-2, with D perhaps TRBD1 (5 bases). The CDR3 consists of 14 residues. Trimming removed 0 bases at V and 3 bases at J, with 9 bases between. CDR1 and CDR2 (germline): SGHRS, YFSETQ. CDR3 amino acids: CASSLEARDYGYTF. The DNA of the CDR3 is TGCGCCAGCAGCTTGGAGGCCAGGGACTATGGCTACACCTTC.

This chain links TRBV28 with TRBJ1-6, with D perhaps matching TRBD1 (5 bases). Deletions cut 5 bases from V and 8 bases from J, with 19 bases between. Germline V gives CDR1 MDHEN, CDR2 SYDVKM. CDR3 size: 16 residues. The CDR3 is CASSRTGAQLDSPLHF. The CDR3 DNA sequence: TGTGCCAGCAGTCGTACAGGCGCCCAACTTGATTCACCCCTCCACTTT.

The chain uses TRBV12-3 or TRBV12-4 and TRBJ2-7; 7 nucleotides agree with TRBD1. The CDR3 is 13 residues long. The ends lost 6 bases at V and 2 bases at J; junction bases unmatched: 4. As DNA, the CDR3 is TGTGCCAGCAGATGGACAGGTGCCTACGAGCAGTACTTC. Its translation is CASRWTGAYEQYF.

This chain links TRBV14 with TRBJ1-2; the D is unclear. Germline CDR1 and CDR2: SGHDN and FVKESK. V was cut by 2 bases and J by 2 bases, with 9 bases left in between. CDR3 length: 14 residues. The CDR3 region is CASSQPGVNYGYTF. The CDR3 bases are TGTGCCAGCAGCCAACCCGGGGTGAACTATGGCTACACCTTC.

This chain joins TRBV7-6 and TRBJ1-1; D may be TRBD1 (5 bases). The CDR3 loop spans 13 amino acids. Germline loops: CDR1 SGHVS, CDR2 FNYEAQ. V was cut by 2 bases and J by 7 bases, with 11 bases left in between. Here the CDR3 DNA reads TGTGCCAGCAGCTTACACAGGTCCCGTGAAGCTTTCTTT. It encodes CASSLHRSREAFF.

V is TRBV10-1 and J is TRBJ1-1; 8 bases are shared with TRBD1. Germline V gene sequence: CDR1 WNHNN, CDR2 SYGVQD (reference sequence). V lost 0 bases to trimming and J lost 9 bases; unmatched junction nucleotides: 9. The CDR3 loop spans 15 amino acids. CDR3 DNA sequence: TGCGCCAGCAGTGAGTCCACACTGACAGGGGAGAAAGCTTTCTTT. This sequence encodes CASSESTLTGEKAFF.

V usage is TRBV5-4 and J usage is TRBJ1-6, with D maybe TRBD1 (5 bases). The germline V gene encodes CDR1 SGHNT and CDR2 YYREEE (reference sequence). This CDR3 region has 14 residues. Between the trimmed V and J ends, which lost 4 bases and 6 bases, there was a span of 11 bases. CDR3 residues: CASSRRDSNSPLHF. CDR3 coding DNA: TGTGCCAGCAGCCGCCGGGACTCTAATTCACCCCTCCACTTT.

The chain is built from TRBV28 and TRBJ1-5; 7 nucleotides line up with TRBD1. This CDR3 spans 16 amino acids. The germline gives CDR1 MDHEN, CDR2 SYDVKM. V lost 6 bases, J lost 5 bases, and 13 bases stayed unmatched. DNA of the CDR3: TGTGCCAGCAGCCTCCGACAGGGTTGGGTCGATCAGCCCCAGCATTTT. Translation gives CASSLRQGWVDQPQHF.

This clone was seen a few times. The chain is built from TRBV7-9 and TRBJ1-1; D perhaps matches TRBD1 (5 bases). Germline CDR1 reads SEHNR; CDR2 reads FQNEAQ (reference sequence). Trimming left V 7 bases short and J 4 bases short, with 10 bases between. The CDR3 is made up of 12 amino acids. The CDR3 spells CASIGGGTEAFF. The CDR3, as DNA: TGTGCCAGCATCGGGGGTGGCACTGAAGCTTTCTTT.

This chain joins TRBV6-5 and TRBJ1-1; D may be TRBD1 (6 bases). The CDR3 sequence is 14 residues long. Germline V gene sequence: CDR1 MNHEY, CDR2 SVGAGI. The ends were cut back, 7 bases at V and 4 bases at J, with 16 bases in the middle. The CDR3 protein is CASIGNTGSTEAFF. As DNA, the CDR3 is TGTGCCAGCATCGGGAATACAGGGAGCACTGAAGCTTTCTTT.

Comment on this clone: At one end, the junction sequence differs from germline, possibly due to a read error. The rearrangement links TRBV20-1 to TRBJ2-3, with D perhaps given as TRBD1 or TRBD2 (5 bases each). The V gene's germline CDR1 is DFQATT and CDR2 SNEGSKA (reference sequence). This CDR3 spans 17 amino acids. The CDR3 DNA reads as TGCAGAGCTAGTGGGGCGTCGGGAAGAGCTAGCACAGATACGCAGTATTTT. Its protein product is CRASGASGRASTDTQYF.

This chain joins TRBV7-9 and TRBJ2-5, with 8 bases matching TRBD1. The CDR3 has 15 residues. Trimming took 3 bases from V and 1 from J; bases not matched to a gene: 4. Germline V gene lookup returns CDR1 SEHNR and CDR2 FQNEAQ (reference sequence). For the CDR3, the DNA is TGTGCCAGCAGCTTTCAGGGACAGGCCCAAGAGACCCAGTACTTC. It codes for CASSFQGQAQETQYF.

This chain uses TRBV7-8 with TRBJ1-1, with D possibly being TRBD1 (6 bases). The germline V gene encodes CDR1 SGHVS and CDR2 FQNEAQ. V was clipped by 5 bases and J by 5 bases, with 12 bases between them. This CDR3 is 13 amino acids long. The chain's CDR3 is CASSPRGKTEAFF. Written as DNA, the CDR3 is TGTGCCAGCAGCCCGAGGGGGAAGACTGAAGCTTTCTTT.

The rearrangement links TRBV3-1 (or the pseudogene TRBV3-2) to TRBJ1-4; D not certain. V lost 5 bases and J lost 5, with 15 bases in between. The CDR3 length is 15 residues. Germline lookup yields CDR1 LGHDT and CDR2 YNNKEL (reference sequence). The CDR3 here is CASSKLAGPNEKLFF. CDR3 nucleotides: TGTGCCAGCAGCAAGCTTGCAGGTCCGAATGAAAAACTGTTTTTT.

This rearrangement joins TRBV6-5 to TRBJ1-6; D not certain. This CDR3 has 13 amino acids. Trimming took off 6 bases at V and 8 bases at J, with 11 bases between the two ends. Looked up from germline, CDR1 is MNHEY and CDR2 is SVGAGI. The CDR3 loop is CASRVREYSPLHF. Here the CDR3 DNA reads TGTGCCAGCAGGGTTCGTGAGTATTCACCCCTCCACTTT.

The V gene is TRBV19, the J gene TRBJ1-2; a weak D match, TRBD1 (5 bases). V was pared by 7 bases and J by 1 base, with 19 bases between. Looked up from germline, CDR1 is LNHDA and CDR2 is SQIVND (reference sequence). The CDR3 has 16 residues. In DNA, the CDR3 is TGTGCCAGTACCCCAGTATATGGGGGGGGTAACTATGGCTACACCTTC. This codes for CASTPVYGGGNYGYTF.